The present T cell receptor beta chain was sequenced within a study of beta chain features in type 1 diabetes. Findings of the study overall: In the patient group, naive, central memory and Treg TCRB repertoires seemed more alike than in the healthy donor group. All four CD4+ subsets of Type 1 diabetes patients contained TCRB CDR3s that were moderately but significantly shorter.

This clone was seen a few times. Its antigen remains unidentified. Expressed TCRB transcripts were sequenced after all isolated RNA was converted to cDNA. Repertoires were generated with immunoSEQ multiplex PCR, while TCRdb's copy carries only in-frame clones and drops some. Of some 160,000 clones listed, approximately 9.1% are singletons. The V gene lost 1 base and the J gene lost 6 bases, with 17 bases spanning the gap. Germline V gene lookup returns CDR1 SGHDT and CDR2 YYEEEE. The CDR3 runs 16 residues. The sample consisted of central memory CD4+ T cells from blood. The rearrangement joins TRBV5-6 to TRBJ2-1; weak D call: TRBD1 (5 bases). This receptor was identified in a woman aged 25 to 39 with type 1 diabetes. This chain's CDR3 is CASSLNRQTSFNEQFF. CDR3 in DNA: TGTGCCAGCAGCTTGAACAGGCAGACATCGTTCAATGAGCAGTTCTTC.